These T cell receptor beta chains were read from a single sample in a study of blood T cells in healthy people across ages. One entry per CDR3 protein results from TCRdb running MiXCR on the 5' RACE reads. This sample yields 1.8 million or so distinct CDR3 sequences, of which roughly two fifths are seen a single time; more than 20% belongs to the top ten. Sequenced input: blood. The source is a human donor in good health. CDR3s include the opening cysteine and the closing phenylalanine or tryptophan. The D gene is left open where the match is weak. Size is stated for part of the rows, as once, few or many counts, or as a class when the clone is expanded.

v_gene: TRBV7-9; abundance: few; j_gene: TRBJ1-1; d_gene: NA; CDR3aa: CASSSEGGLWAFF; CDR3nt: TGTGCCAGCAGCTCCGAGGGGGGGCTATGGGCTTTCTTT
v_gene: TRBV27; abundance: NA; j_gene: TRBJ2-5; d_gene: TRBD1; CDR3aa: CASRQGLGTQYF; CDR3nt: TGTGCCAGCAGACAGGGGTTGGGGACCCAGTACTTC
v_gene: TRBV12-3/TRBV12-4; abundance: NA; j_gene: TRBJ2-5; d_gene: NA; CDR3aa: CASSFSRANIQETQYF; CDR3nt: TGTGCCAGCAGTTTCAGCCGGGCCAACATTCAAGAGACCCAGTACTTC
v_gene: TRBV11-2; abundance: few; j_gene: TRBJ1-1; d_gene: NA; CDR3aa: CASSPRLGSAFF; CDR3nt: TGTGCCAGCAGCCCTCGTCTCGGTTCGGCTTTCTTT
v_gene: TRBV15; abundance: NA; j_gene: TRBJ1-2; d_gene: NA; CDR3aa: CATSRPPPGPYGYTF; CDR3nt: TGTGCCACCAGCAGACCGCCCCCGGGACCCTATGGCTACACCTTC
v_gene: TRBV5-1; abundance: NA; j_gene: TRBJ1-1; d_gene: NA; CDR3aa: CASGAGAGLNTEAFF; CDR3nt: TGCGCCAGTGGGGCAGGGGCGGGTTTAAACACTGAAGCTTTCTTT
v_gene: TRBV20-1; abundance: NA; j_gene: TRBJ1-2; d_gene: NA; CDR3aa: CSAQVDLLVGYTF; CDR3nt: TGCAGTGCTCAAGTAGACCTCCTTGTCGGCTACACCTTC
v_gene: TRBV7-2; abundance: NA; j_gene: TRBJ2-7; d_gene: NA; CDR3aa: CASSSLPGEYEQYF; CDR3nt: TGTGCCAGCAGCTCGCTCCCAGGAGAGTACGAGCAGTACTTC
v_gene: TRBV13; abundance: NA; j_gene: TRBJ2-7; d_gene: NA; CDR3aa: CASSLTTNYEQYF; CDR3nt: TGTGCCAGCAGCCTGACAACTAACTACGAGCAGTACTTC
v_gene: TRBV6-2/TRBV6-3; abundance: NA; j_gene: TRBJ2-1; d_gene: TRBD2; CDR3aa: CASTIGRIAGFYNEQFF; CDR3nt: TGTGCCAGCACCATCGGCCGAATAGCGGGGTTTTACAATGAGCAGTTCTTC
v_gene: TRBV9; abundance: NA; j_gene: TRBJ1-1; d_gene: NA; CDR3aa: CASSVLEGTEAFF; CDR3nt: TGTGCCAGCAGCGTATTGGAGGGGACTGAAGCTTTCTTT
v_gene: TRBV12-3/TRBV12-4; abundance: NA; j_gene: TRBJ2-7; d_gene: TRBD2; CDR3aa: CASSKQPTSGGPGEQYF; CDR3nt: TGTGCCAGCAGCAAACAGCCTACTAGCGGGGGCCCCGGGGAGCAGTACTTC
v_gene: TRBV5-1; abundance: few; j_gene: TRBJ2-3; d_gene: NA; CDR3aa: CASRRGAAGRSGTDTQYF; CDR3nt: TGCGCCAGCAGACGAGGGGCGGCAGGGCGCTCTGGCACAGATACGCAGTATTTT
v_gene: TRBV5-1; abundance: few; j_gene: TRBJ2-7; d_gene: NA; CDR3aa: CASSLAEGGPLSYEQYF; CDR3nt: TGCGCCAGCAGCTTGGCCGAGGGGGGACCGCTCTCCTACGAGCAGTACTTC
v_gene: TRBV5-1; abundance: NA; j_gene: TRBJ1-5; d_gene: NA; CDR3aa: CASSQGGGPSQPQHF; CDR3nt: TGCGCCAGCAGCCAAGGCGGGGGGCCCTCGCAGCCCCAGCATTTT
v_gene: TRBV7-8; abundance: few; j_gene: TRBJ1-2; d_gene: TRBD1; CDR3aa: CASSLGTGDFGYTF; CDR3nt: TGTGCCAGCAGCTTAGGGACAGGGGATTTTGGCTACACCTTC
v_gene: TRBV20-1; abundance: few; j_gene: TRBJ1-2; d_gene: NA; CDR3aa: CSARDPGRWDYGYTF; CDR3nt: TGCAGTGCTAGGGATCCAGGGAGGTGGGACTATGGCTACACCTTC
v_gene: TRBV20-1; abundance: few; j_gene: TRBJ2-7; d_gene: NA; CDR3aa: CSASEGTSYEQYF; CDR3nt: TGCAGTGCTAGTGAGGGGACATCTTACGAGCAGTACTTC
v_gene: TRBV7-2; abundance: NA; j_gene: TRBJ2-1; d_gene: TRBD2; CDR3aa: CASSSRSGLGDYNEQFF; CDR3nt: TGTGCCAGCAGCTCCAGATCGGGACTAGGGGACTACAATGAGCAGTTCTTC
v_gene: TRBV5-1; abundance: few; j_gene: TRBJ2-1; d_gene: NA; CDR3aa: CASRVGDNEQFF; CDR3nt: TGCGCCAGCAGGGTCGGGGACAATGAGCAGTTCTTC
v_gene: TRBV9; abundance: few; j_gene: TRBJ1-2; d_gene: TRBD1; CDR3aa: CASSVAGQGGYTF; CDR3nt: TGTGCCAGCAGCGTAGCGGGACAGGGCGGCTACACCTTC
v_gene: TRBV7-6; abundance: NA; j_gene: TRBJ2-7; d_gene: NA; CDR3aa: CASSLGAGAAYEQYF; CDR3nt: TGTGCCAGCAGCTTGGGCGCGGGGGCCGCCTACGAGCAGTACTTC
v_gene: TRBV7-8; abundance: NA; j_gene: TRBJ2-5; d_gene: NA; CDR3aa: CASSGAWNQETQYF; CDR3nt: TGTGCCAGCTCGGGCGCTTGGAACCAAGAGACCCAGTACTTC
v_gene: TRBV15; abundance: NA; j_gene: TRBJ1-1; d_gene: NA; CDR3aa: CATSRVMGATTEAFF; CDR3nt: TGTGCCACCAGCAGAGTGATGGGGGCGACGACTGAAGCTTTCTTT
v_gene: TRBV20-1; abundance: few; j_gene: TRBJ2-1; d_gene: NA; CDR3aa: CSATAETSSYNEQFF; CDR3nt: TGCAGTGCTACCGCTGAAACGAGCTCCTACAATGAGCAGTTCTTC
v_gene: TRBV11-3; abundance: NA; j_gene: TRBJ1-6; d_gene: NA; CDR3aa: CASSLSMEGYSPLHF; CDR3nt: TGTGCCAGCAGCTTATCGATGGAGGGGTATTCACCCCTCCACTTT
v_gene: TRBV5-1; abundance: few; j_gene: TRBJ2-7; d_gene: NA; CDR3aa: CASSLTTVQWSSYEQYF; CDR3nt: TGCGCCAGCAGCTTGACAACAGTACAATGGAGTTCCTACGAGCAGTACTTC
v_gene: TRBV7-3; abundance: few; j_gene: TRBJ2-2; d_gene: NA; CDR3aa: CASSLVVNTGELFF; CDR3nt: TGTGCCAGCAGCTTGGTGGTGAACACCGGGGAGCTGTTTTTT
v_gene: TRBV10-3; abundance: NA; j_gene: TRBJ1-2; d_gene: NA; CDR3aa: CAISPSGTPYGYTF; CDR3nt: TGTGCCATCAGTCCTAGTGGGACACCGTATGGCTACACCTTC
v_gene: TRBV6-5; abundance: NA; j_gene: TRBJ2-2; d_gene: NA; CDR3aa: CASSYRGGGSGTGELFF; CDR3nt: TGTGCCAGCAGTTACAGGGGCGGGGGCTCGGGCACCGGGGAGCTGTTTTTT
v_gene: TRBV20-1; abundance: NA; j_gene: TRBJ2-1; d_gene: NA; CDR3aa: CSARERAGGIDPEQFF; CDR3nt: TGCAGTGCTAGAGAGCGGGCAGGAGGGATCGATCCTGAGCAGTTCTTC
v_gene: TRBV7-9; abundance: few; j_gene: TRBJ2-6; d_gene: TRBD1; CDR3aa: CASSFRLPTGTGANVLTF; CDR3nt: TGTGCCAGCAGCTTTCGCCTCCCGACAGGGACTGGGGCCAACGTCCTGACTTTC
v_gene: TRBV12-3/TRBV12-4; abundance: NA; j_gene: TRBJ1-1; d_gene: TRBD1; CDR3aa: CASSWTGFEAFF; CDR3nt: TGTGCCAGCAGTTGGACAGGTTTTGAAGCTTTCTTT
v_gene: TRBV12-3/TRBV12-4; abundance: NA; j_gene: TRBJ2-1; d_gene: TRBD2; CDR3aa: CASSLGSGSGRALEQFF; CDR3nt: TGTGCCAGCAGTTTAGGTTCTGGTAGCGGGAGGGCTTTGGAGCAGTTCTTC
v_gene: TRBV20-1; abundance: once; j_gene: TRBJ2-1; d_gene: TRBD2; CDR3aa: CSASSRTSGAWRQFF; CDR3nt: TGCAGTGCTAGTTCCCGGACTAGCGGGGCTTGGAGGCAGTTCTTC
v_gene: TRBV3-1; abundance: NA; j_gene: TRBJ2-5; d_gene: TRBD1; CDR3aa: CASSRPGQGEETQYF; CDR3nt: TGTGCCAGCAGCCGCCCGGGACAGGGGGAGGAGACCCAGTACTTC
v_gene: TRBV10-3; abundance: few; j_gene: TRBJ2-1; d_gene: NA; CDR3aa: CAISEPPQGQFF; CDR3nt: TGTGCCATCAGTGAGCCCCCCCAAGGGCAGTTCTTC
v_gene: TRBV5-1; abundance: NA; j_gene: TRBJ2-5; d_gene: TRBD1; CDR3aa: CASSPSGQGISSETQYF; CDR3nt: TGCGCCAGCAGCCCTTCAGGACAGGGGATATCAAGTGAGACCCAGTACTTC
v_gene: TRBV10-3; abundance: NA; j_gene: TRBJ2-7; d_gene: TRBD2; CDR3aa: CAIRSVAGGSYEQYF; CDR3nt: TGTGCCATCAGATCCGTAGCGGGGGGCTCCTACGAGCAGTACTTC
v_gene: TRBV5-1; abundance: few; j_gene: TRBJ2-6; d_gene: TRBD2; CDR3aa: CASSPRTSGGSGANVLTF; CDR3nt: TGCGCCAGCAGCCCCAGGACTAGCGGGGGCTCTGGGGCCAACGTCCTGACTTTC
v_gene: TRBV20-1; abundance: few; j_gene: TRBJ2-7; d_gene: TRBD1; CDR3aa: CSARTGATYEQYF; CDR3nt: TGCAGTGCCAGGACAGGGGCTACCTACGAGCAGTACTTC
v_gene: TRBV12-3/TRBV12-4; abundance: NA; j_gene: TRBJ1-2; d_gene: NA; CDR3aa: CASSLVHRDGGYTF; CDR3nt: TGTGCCAGCAGTTTAGTCCACAGGGACGGTGGCTACACCTTC
v_gene: TRBV20-1; abundance: NA; j_gene: TRBJ1-5; d_gene: NA; CDR3aa: CSAKGPSLQGQPQHF; CDR3nt: TGCAGTGCAAAGGGACCTTCGCTTCAGGGTCAGCCCCAGCATTTT
v_gene: TRBV4-1; abundance: NA; j_gene: TRBJ1-2; d_gene: TRBD1; CDR3aa: CVSSQRQTGGYGYTF; CDR3nt: TGCGTCAGCAGCCAACGACAGACAGGGGGCTATGGCTACACCTTC
v_gene: TRBV5-1; abundance: few; j_gene: TRBJ2-1; d_gene: NA; CDR3aa: CASSLLGPRGNEQFF; CDR3nt: TGCGCCAGCAGCTTGTTGGGCCCTAGAGGCAATGAGCAGTTCTTC
v_gene: TRBV12-3/TRBV12-4; abundance: NA; j_gene: TRBJ2-1; d_gene: NA; CDR3aa: CASRRRGNGQFF; CDR3nt: TGTGCCAGCAGGCGCCGGGGTAATGGGCAGTTCTTC
v_gene: TRBV6-2/TRBV6-3; abundance: NA; j_gene: TRBJ1-1; d_gene: NA; CDR3aa: CASRRSNTEAFF; CDR3nt: TGCGCCAGCAGACGGAGTAACACTGAAGCTTTCTTT
v_gene: TRBV28; abundance: NA; j_gene: TRBJ2-7; d_gene: TRBD2; CDR3aa: CASSLLGGGVLEQYF; CDR3nt: TGTGCCAGCAGTTTATTGGGTGGGGGGGTCCTGGAGCAGTACTTC